Listed here are 16 T cell receptor beta chains from one sample, sequenced in a study of shared T cell receptors in the human thymus. Clones were sequenced by immunoSEQ multiplex PCR, and TCRdb holds only the in-frame ones, with some missing. Here the sample spans hundreds of thousands of clones, approximately 78% being singletons. Another study also made use of these data, one on human thymus T cells.

Sequencing was performed on thymocytes. These receptors came from a boy less than two years old with a congenital heart defect.

The J gene is TRBJ1-3, the V gene TRBV13, with D perhaps TRBD1 (6 bases). This CDR3 spans 15 amino acids. V gave up 3 bases and J gave up 5 bases, with 14 bases separating them. CDR1 and CDR2 (germline): PRHDT, FYEKMQ (reference sequence). The CDR3 sequence: CASSFYRRDRNTIYF. The CDR3 nucleotides read TGTGCCAGCAGCTTTTACCGCCGGGACAGAAACACCATATATTTT.

The chain uses TRBV5-1 and TRBJ2-1; 14 positions match TRBD2. This CDR3 has 18 amino acids. Germline V CDR1 and CDR2: SGHRS, YFSETQ. V was pared by 2 bases and J by 4 bases, with 8 bases of the junction left unmatched. CDR3 sequence reads: CASSLYTGLAGVYNEQFF. The CDR3 DNA sequence: TGCGCCAGCAGCTTATATACGGGACTAGCGGGAGTGTACAATGAGCAGTTCTTC.

This clone was picked up one time. This rearrangement joins TRBV11-2 to TRBJ1-2, with D possibly TRBD1 on 5 matching bases. The CDR3 covers 18 residues. V was trimmed by 4 bases and J by 4 bases, leaving 25 bases between them. CDR1 is SGHAT, CDR2 FQNNGV, per germline. CDR3 bases: TGTGCCAGCAGCTCACAACGGGCCCGTAGCTCGGGGGTCTATGGCTACACCTTC. Its translation: CASSSQRARSSGVYGYTF.

V usage is TRBV6-1 and J usage is TRBJ2-1; maybe TRBD2 (6 bases). CDR3 length: 11 amino acids. Germline CDR1 MNHNS, CDR2 SASEGT. In nucleotides, the CDR3 is TGTGCGGAGGGGTTCCTCAATGAGCAGTTCTTC. Protein product: CAEGFLNEQFF.

The chain uses TRBV7-8 and TRBJ2-7; 10 nucleotides match TRBD1. The CDR3 length is 14 residues. Germline V gene data show CDR1 as SGHVS and CDR2 as FQNEAQ. V was pared by 4 bases and J by 10 bases, with 10 bases of the junction left unmatched. The CDR3 loop is CASSSLGTGEGQYF. In nucleotides, the CDR3 is TGTGCCAGCAGCTCACTTGGGACAGGGGAGGGTCAGTACTTC.

This chain connects TRBV30 to TRBJ2-7; TRBD2 is a possible D gene (6 bases). Germline CDR1 reads GTSNPN; CDR2 reads SVGIG (reference sequence). The CDR3 extends over 15 amino acids. Between the trimmed V and J ends, which lost 4 bases and 1 base, there was a span of 17 bases. This CDR3 reads CAWNSLASPSYEQYF. CDR3 DNA sequence: TGTGCCTGGAATTCTCTAGCGTCTCCTTCCTACGAGCAGTACTTC. Using reference TRBV30 and TRBJ2-7 for the parts outside the CDR3, the full variable domain is SQTIHQWPATLVQPVGSPLSLECTVEGTSNPNLYWYRQAAGRGLQLLFYSVGIGQISSEVPQNLSASRPQDRQFILSSKKLLLSDSGFYLCAWNSLASPSYEQYFGPGTRLTVT.

This chain uses TRBV14 with TRBJ2-1; the match to TRBD2 covers 8 bases. This CDR3 comprises 15 residues. J was trimmed by 7 bases and V by 6 bases; bases with no gene match: 11. Germline-derived CDR1 and CDR2 are SGHDN and FVKESK. CDR3 DNA: TGTGCCAGCAGTTGGGCGGGAGGTGGCGAAAATGAGCAGTTCTTC. Translated, it gives CASSWAGGGENEQFF.

V is TRBV18 and J is TRBJ2-7; 9 bases agree with TRBD1. Germline values: CDR1 KGHSH, CDR2 LQKENI. This CDR3 is built from 15 residues. V was pared by 0 bases and J by 2 bases, with 2 bases of the junction left unmatched. CDR3 region: CASSPPDRGPYEQYF. The CDR3, as DNA: TGTGCCAGCTCACCACCGGACAGGGGCCCCTACGAGCAGTACTTC.

The genes are TRBV5-1 and TRBJ2-7; the D is unclear. The CDR3 covers 14 residues. Germline lookup yields CDR1 SGHRS and CDR2 YFSETQ. The V end lost 5 bases, the J end lost 1 base, and 13 bases lay between the germline ends. The CDR3 sequence: CASSVSGPSYEQYF. The CDR3 coding sequence is TGCGCCAGCAGTGTTAGTGGGCCTTCCTACGAGCAGTACTTC.

This clone was seen more than once but under ten times. The chain carries TRBV2 and TRBJ2-7, with 8 bases lining up with TRBD1. Germline V gives CDR1 SNHLY, CDR2 FYNNEI. The CDR3 is made up of 15 amino acids. Trimming removed 2 bases from V and 0 bases from J; junction bases left unmatched: 3. The CDR3 bases are TGTGCCAGCAGTGAAAGGGACAGGACCTCCTACGAGCAGTACTTC. Amino acids: CASSERDRTSYEQYF.

V is TRBV9 and J is TRBJ2-7, with 11 bases matching TRBD2. Losses at the gene ends were 0 bases for V and 7 bases for J; bases not matched to a gene: 9. CDR3 length equals 16 residues. Germline V gene sequence: CDR1 SGDLS, CDR2 YYNGEE. The DNA of the CDR3 is TGTGCCAGCAGCGTAGGGATTAGCGGGAGGGTCGGAGAGCAGTACTTC. Amino acids: CASSVGISGRVGEQYF.

V and J are TRBV10-3 and TRBJ2-7, with 10 bases that match TRBD2. The CDR3 length is 17 residues. V lost 4 bases to trimming and J lost 0 bases; unmatched junction nucleotides: 9. The germline gives CDR1 ENHRY, CDR2 SYGVKD. CDR3 nucleotides: TGTGCCATCAGTGGAGGGGCTAGCGGGAGCCCCTCCTACGAGCAGTACTTC. Its translation is CAISGGASGSPSYEQYF.

This chain connects TRBV7-8 to TRBJ2-7; the match to TRBD1 covers 7 bases. Germline CDR1 is SGHVS and CDR2 is FQNEAQ. V shed 5 bases, J shed 2 bases, and the junction held 6 bases outside the gene matches. The CDR3 has 14 residues. For the CDR3, the DNA is TGTGCCAGCAGCCCCGACAGGGACGCCTACGAGCAGTACTTC. The encoded protein is CASSPDRDAYEQYF.

The chain joins TRBV6-1 to TRBJ2-6; D might be TRBD1 (7 bases). This CDR3 contains 19 residues. V lost 3 bases to trimming and J lost 1 base, with 19 bases between them. Germline CDR1 and CDR2: MNHNS and SASEGT. This CDR3 is CASSDGGRQGFSGANVLTF. In nucleotides, the CDR3 is TGTGCCAGCAGTGATGGGGGGAGACAGGGATTTTCTGGGGCCAACGTCCTGACTTTC.

The gene calls are TRBV6-5 and TRBJ2-1, with D hard to call. CDR3 size: 12 residues. Trimming removed 6 bases at V and 2 bases at J, with 5 bases between. The germline V gene encodes CDR1 MNHEY and CDR2 SVGAGI. CDR3 region: CASSPAYNEQFF. The CDR3 nucleotides are TGTGCCAGCAGCCCGGCCTACAATGAGCAGTTCTTC.

This rearrangement joins TRBV5-1 to TRBJ2-7, with 12 positions matching TRBD2. With 1 base clipped from V and 4 bases from J, the junction kept 15 bases outside the gene matches. Per germline, CDR1 SGHRS and CDR2 YFSETQ. This CDR3 is built from 19 residues. The CDR3 loop reads CASSLSFGTSGLSMYEQYF. CDR3 DNA sequence: TGCGCCAGCAGCTTGAGTTTCGGGACTAGCGGGTTGTCGATGTACGAGCAGTACTTC.